Below are 10 T cell receptor beta chains sequenced from a single sample in a study of beta chain features in type 1 diabetes. Sequenced material consisted of expressed TCRB transcripts (all of the isolated RNA was reverse transcribed). TCRdb's table, derived via immunoSEQ multiplex PCR, lists solely in-frame clones and lacks some. This sample has 350,000 or so clones; roughly a fifth occur once, and the top ten carry 0.044%. The sample taken for sequencing was naive CD4+ T cells from blood. These receptors came from a woman under 30 in good health.

This clone was detected a few times. The chain couples TRBV29-1 to TRBJ1-2; D is undetermined. The CDR3 is 11 amino acids. CDR1 is SQVTM, CDR2 ANQGSEA, per germline. V was pared by 3 bases and J by 5 bases, with 7 bases between. DNA of the CDR3: TGCAGCGTTGAGAGGATTTATGGCTACACCTTC. It translates to CSVERIYGYTF.

The gene calls are TRBV5-1 and TRBJ1-6; 10 bases fit TRBD1. Trimming took 3 bases from V and 8 from J; bases not matched to a gene: 11. From germline, CDR1 is SGHRS and CDR2 YFSETQ. This CDR3 is 17 amino acids long. The CDR3 sequence is CASSSPGQGMRDSPLHF. For the CDR3, the DNA is TGCGCCAGCAGCTCACCGGGACAGGGGATGAGGGATTCACCCCTCCACTTT.

This clone has only a few counts. The chain combines TRBV9 with TRBJ2-1; the match to TRBD2 covers 12 bases. Unmatched junction bases numbered 11, after V lost 4 bases and J lost 12 bases. Germline V gives CDR1 SGDLS, CDR2 YYNGEE. The CDR3 consists of 15 residues. The CDR3 region is CASSPSSGGAIRQFF. In nucleotides, the CDR3 is TGTGCCAGCAGCCCATCTAGCGGGGGGGCTATTCGGCAGTTCTTC.

This clone has just a few counts. V is TRBV9 and J is TRBJ1-1; perhaps TRBD1 as D (5 bases). This CDR3 region has 16 residues. The germline gives CDR1 SGDLS, CDR2 YYNGEE. V was pared by 0 bases and J by 1 base, with 13 bases between. CDR3 sequence reads: CASSVGWGLTNTEAFF. In DNA form, the CDR3 reads TGTGCCAGCAGCGTAGGGTGGGGACTAACGAACACTGAAGCTTTCTTT.

This chain's CDR3 is CASSQDQGVRQPQHF. The CDR3 DNA reads as TGCGCCAGCAGCCAAGATCAGGGGGTTAGACAGCCCCAGCATTTT. This chain connects TRBV4-1 to TRBJ1-5; TRBD1 matches at 7 bases. CDR3 length: 15 residues. V dropped 0 bases and J dropped 7; count of bases not matched to a gene: 6. CDR1 is MGHRA and CDR2 is YSYEKL in the germline V gene.

This clone was counted only a few times. This chain joins TRBV7-9 and TRBJ2-1; 13 bases map to TRBD2. Germline loops: CDR1 SEHNR, CDR2 FQNEAQ (reference sequence). The CDR3 has 16 amino acids. Losses at the gene ends were 5 bases for V and 4 bases for J; bases not matched to a gene: 5. In DNA, the CDR3 is TGTGCCAGCAGCCCCCTACTAGCGGGAGGGTACAATGAGCAGTTCTTC. The encoded protein is CASSPLLAGGYNEQFF.

The CDR3 spells CASSRDRDTEAFF. Written as DNA, the CDR3 is TGTGCCAGCTCCCGGGACAGGGACACTGAAGCTTTCTTT. The chain employs TRBV18 and TRBJ1-1, with 9 bases fitting TRBD1. The V and J ends lost 6 bases and 3 bases, in that order; junction bases with no gene match: 2. The CDR3 is 13 residues long. Germline V gene data show CDR1 as KGHSH and CDR2 as LQKENI.

In this sample, this clone turned up a few times. The chain employs TRBV7-9 and TRBJ2-5; 9 bases map to TRBD1. The germline CDR1 and CDR2 sequences are SEHNR and FQNEAQ (reference sequence). CDR3 length: 15 residues. Trimming removed 3 bases from V and 4 bases from J; junction bases left unmatched: 6. CDR3 in amino acids: CASSLGQGGPETQYF. Written as DNA, the CDR3 is TGTGCCAGCAGCTTGGGACAGGGAGGTCCAGAGACCCAGTACTTC.

Only a few counts were recorded for this clone. J is TRBJ2-7 and V is TRBV30; 7 bases agree with TRBD1. Germline V lookup: CDR1 GTSNPN, CDR2 SVGIG (reference sequence). V trimming: 4 bases; J trimming: 1 base; junction bases outside the gene matches: 7. The CDR3 sequence is 14 residues long. CDR3 nucleotides: TGTGCCTGGAAGGGGGCAGGGGAATCCTACGAGCAGTACTTC. The encoded protein is CAWKGAGESYEQYF. Full variable domain (rest looked up from reference TRBV30 and TRBJ2-7): SQTIHQWPATLVQPVGSPLSLECTVEGTSNPNLYWYRQAAGRGLQLLFYSVGIGQISSEVPQNLSASRPQDRQFILSSKKLLLSDSGFYLCAWKGAGESYEQYFGPGTRLTVT.

The gene calls are TRBV29-1 and TRBJ2-3; 7 bases align to TRBD1. Trimming at V came to 5 bases and at J to 5 bases, leaving 4 bases not matched to a gene. CDR1 and CDR2 from the germline V gene are SQVTM and ANQGSEA. CDR3 size: 12 residues. The CDR3 nucleotides are TGCAGCGTTCCAGACAGGGAAGATACGCAGTATTTT. Encoded protein: CSVPDREDTQYF.